This T cell receptor (beta chain) was found in a study of T cell responses to AZD1222 COVID-19 vaccine. The repertoire was sequenced with immunoSEQ multiplex PCR; TCRdb's copy has only in-frame clones and lacks some. The data show 90,000 to 110,000 clones, 85% to 90% seen once. The CDR3 is 12 residues long. Germline lookup yields CDR1 SQVTM and CDR2 ANQGSEA. Between the trimmed V and J ends, which lost 2 bases and 6 bases, there was a span of 10 bases. This clone was recorded a few times. No antigen is known for it. General observations from the study: Epitopes outside B.1.351 and B.1.1.7 mutated regions reportedly drew nearly half of spike TCRs. Scientists sampled the repertoires only once the peak T cell response had passed. Spike-specific TCR breadth and depth rose after two AZD1222 doses. It should be noted that donors were predominantly white British and more often female, and clonal diversity was possibly underestimated.

V gene TRBV29-1 combines with J gene TRBJ1-1, with a possible D match to TRBD1 (5 bases). The input for sequencing was peripheral blood, taken 28 days after the second AZD1222 dose. The TCR comes from an adult who received the AZD1222 COVID-19 vaccine. The CDR3 DNA reads TGCAGCGTTGAAAAGGGGACGGCTGAAGCTTTCTTT. It codes for CSVEKGTAEAFF. Full variable domain (missing parts from reference TRBV29-1 and TRBJ1-1): SAVISQKPSRDICQRGTSLTIQCQVDSQVTMMFWYRQQPGQSLTLIATANQGSEATYESGFVIDKFPISRPNLTFSTLTVSNMSPEDSSIYLCSVEKGTAEAFFGQGTRLTVV.